Below are 23 T cell receptor beta chains sequenced from a single sample in a study of post-analysis software for immune sequencing data. Study-level findings and limits: Patients used several TRBV segments, including TRBV5-6, TRBV5-1 and TRBV20-1, more often than controls.

TCR beta libraries were prepared from cDNA with unique molecular identifiers. TCRdb re-called the PCR reads through MiXCR, storing one row per CDR3 protein. This sample has hundreds of thousands of distinct CDR3 sequences, with approximately 30% found just once. These TCRs' antigens remain unknown. Sequencing input: blood. These TCRs come from a girl between 10 and 17 years old with multiple sclerosis.

This clonotype appeared a few times. The chain recombines TRBV6-5 with TRBJ1-1; no definite D call. Germline values: CDR1 MNHEY, CDR2 SVGAGI. The CDR3 has 15 residues. V lost 2 bases to trimming and J lost 7 bases, with 17 bases between them. CDR3 sequence: CASSYQKTMGFEAFF. As DNA, the CDR3 is TGTGCCAGCAGTTACCAGAAGACTATGGGATTTGAAGCTTTCTTT.

This clonotype was seen at least ten times. V usage is TRBV6-4 and J usage is TRBJ2-1; D may correspond to TRBD1 or TRBD2 (5 bases each). The CDR3 extends over 15 amino acids. Per germline, CDR1 MRHNA and CDR2 SNTAGT. Trimming removed 6 bases from V and 9 bases from J, with 21 bases in between. The CDR3, as DNA: TGTGCCAGCAGATCCGGACCTACGAGGGGCGGTGAGCAGTTCTTC. Its translation: CASRSGPTRGGEQFF.

This clonotype has a count of ten or more. The V call is TRBV27, the J call TRBJ1-2; D unresolved. The length of the CDR3 is 12 residues. Trimming cost V 6 bases and J 6 bases, with 11 bases left between them. Germline CDR1 is MNHEY and CDR2 is SMNVEV (reference sequence). The CDR3 DNA is TGTGCCAGCAGCCCCCGAGGAAATGGCTACACCTTC. Its translation is CASSPRGNGYTF.

The V gene is TRBV10-3, the J gene TRBJ1-5; 8 nucleotides match TRBD1. V shed 9 bases, J shed 5 bases, and the junction held 9 bases outside the gene matches. Germline assignment: CDR1 ENHRY and CDR2 SYGVKD. The length of the CDR3 is 14 residues. The CDR3: CAIGRTGTDQPQHF. The CDR3 DNA is TGTGCCATTGGGAGGACAGGGACCGATCAGCCCCAGCATTTT.

This clonotype was recorded a few times. V and J are TRBV10-3 and TRBJ1-2, with 7 bases lining up with TRBD1. The CDR3 totals 12 residues. J was trimmed by 8 bases and V by 11 bases; bases with no gene match: 11. Germline V gives CDR1 ENHRY, CDR2 SYGVKD. The DNA of the CDR3 is TGTGCCGCACCCCGACAGGGTAAAGGCTACACCTTC. Its translation: CAAPRQGKGYTF.

The chain carries TRBV2 and TRBJ1-6; D is perhaps TRBD1 (6 bases). V was cut by 8 bases and J by 9 bases, with 23 bases left in between. Germline-derived CDR1 and CDR2 are SNHLY and FYNNEI. CDR3 size: 16 residues. The CDR3 protein is CASANRRQAQGSPLHF. The CDR3, as DNA: TGTGCCAGCGCAAACCGGCGACAGGCCCAGGGTTCACCCCTCCACTTT.

This clonotype has more than one count but fewer than ten. V usage is TRBV29-1 and J usage is TRBJ2-1, with D perhaps assigned TRBD1 or TRBD2 (6 bases each). From germline, CDR1 is SQVTM and CDR2 ANQGSEA. The length of the CDR3 is 14 residues. V lost 3 bases and J lost 2, with 11 bases in between. The CDR3 region is CSVEEGVTYNEQFF. CDR3 coding DNA: TGCAGCGTTGAGGAGGGGGTGACCTACAATGAGCAGTTCTTC.

This rearrangement joins TRBV6-5 to TRBJ2-5; D might be TRBD2 (7 bases). The CDR3 runs to 17 residues. Trimming took off 0 bases at V and 4 bases at J, with 18 bases between the two ends. CDR1 and CDR2 from the germline V gene are MNHEY and SVGAGI. CDR3 nucleotide sequence: TGTGCCAGCAGTTACTCGAGTTGGGGGGGGCAGGCAGAGACCCAGTACTTC. It yields the protein CASSYSSWGGQAETQYF.

This clonotype has a handful of counts. The chain couples TRBV15 to TRBJ2-1, with a possible D match to TRBD1 (5 bases). V was clipped by 4 bases and J by 15 bases, with 19 bases between them. This CDR3 spans 13 amino acids. The V gene's germline CDR1 is LNHNV and CDR2 YYDKDF (reference sequence). The CDR3 sequence is CATSKITGPSWFF. The CDR3 bases are TGTGCCACCAGCAAGATTACAGGCCCAAGCTGGTTCTTC. Based on the CDR3 plus reference TRBV15 and TRBJ2-1, the full variable domain is DAMVIQNPRYQVTQFGKPVTLSCSQTLNHNVMYWYQQKSSQAPKLLFHYYDKDFNNEADTPDNFQSRRPNTSFCFLDIRSPGLGDTAMYLCATSKITGPSWFFGPGTRLTVL.

This clonotype was seen at least ten times. The rearrangement joins TRBV20-1 to TRBJ2-3, with no clear D. This CDR3 region has 11 residues. Trimming shortened V by 1 base and J by 6 bases, and 5 bases separated the two germline ends. Per germline, CDR1 DFQATT and CDR2 SNEGSKA (reference sequence). CDR3 protein: CSARVGDTQYF. CDR3 DNA sequence: TGCAGTGCTAGAGTTGGCGATACGCAGTATTTT.

The chain combines TRBV3-1 with TRBJ1-2, with 8 bases aligning to TRBD1. CDR1 and CDR2 (germline): LGHDT, YNNKEL (reference sequence). The ends lost 4 bases at V and 5 bases at J; junction bases unmatched: 6. This CDR3 region has 14 residues. CDR3 bases: TGTGCCAGCAGCCCCCGACAGGGGAGATATGGCTACACCTTC. As protein: CASSPRQGRYGYTF.

This clonotype was counted between two and nine times. The rearrangement joins TRBV5-1 to TRBJ2-2, with D tentatively TRBD1 or TRBD2 (5 bases each). CDR1 SGHRS and CDR2 YFSETQ come from the germline V gene. The CDR3 has 16 amino acids. V shed 5 bases and J shed 0 bases, with 14 bases lying between them. In nucleotides, the CDR3 is TGCGCCAGCAGGATGGGGGTGACAGCGAACACCGGGGAGCTGTTTTTT. Amino acid sequence: CASRMGVTANTGELFF.

The chain employs TRBV2 and TRBJ2-1, with no clear D. CDR1 and CDR2 from the germline V gene are SNHLY and FYNNEI. Trimming shortened V by 4 bases and J by 4 bases, and 8 bases separated the two germline ends. The CDR3 length is 13 residues. The CDR3 bases are TGTGCCAGCAGTGTGGCCGTTTACAATGAGCAGTTCTTC. Amino acid sequence: CASSVAVYNEQFF.

The chain recombines TRBV6-4 with TRBJ2-7, with TRBD1 matching 7 bases. Trimming cost V 3 bases and J 4 bases; bases outside gene matches: 12. Germline CDR1 reads MRHNA; CDR2 reads SNTAGT. This CDR3 comprises 16 residues. The CDR3 DNA reads as TGTGCCAGCAGTGAAAGACAGGGCCTCGCCATTTACGAGCAGTACTTC. Translated, it gives CASSERQGLAIYEQYF.

The chain is built from TRBV10-2 and TRBJ2-4; weak D call: TRBD2 (6 bases). The end of the DNA fits TRBJ2-7 better, so the J call may be wrong. The CDR3 has 15 amino acids. Germline V gives CDR1 WSHSY, CDR2 SAAADI. CDR3 in DNA: TGCGCCAGCAGTGACCTTCGGGACTCAGCCTACGAGCAGTACTTC. This gives the protein CASSDLRDSAYEQYF.

The table lists this clonotype with many counts. This sequence joins TRBV5-1 and TRBJ2-5; TRBD2 matches 11 bases. The J segment lost 2 bases and the V segment lost 1 base, leaving 4 bases of the junction unmatched. Germline V gives CDR1 SGHRS, CDR2 YFSETQ. The length of the CDR3 is 16 residues. DNA of the CDR3: TGCGCCAGCAGCTTGAGTGGGACTAGCGGACAAGAGACCCAGTACTTC. Residues: CASSLSGTSGQETQYF.

This clonotype came up a few times. This chain uses TRBV29-1 with TRBJ2-3; the D is unclear. The CDR3 has 14 residues. Germline loops: CDR1 SQVTM, CDR2 ANQGSEA. With 1 base removed from V and 1 base from J, the gap between germline ends came to 9 bases. CDR3: CSVEVWHRTDTQYF. For the CDR3, the DNA is TGCAGCGTTGAAGTTTGGCACCGCACAGATACGCAGTATTTT.

The chain recombines TRBV20-1 with TRBJ2-3, with a tentative D call TRBD2 (6 bases). The CDR3 covers 15 residues. Trimming cost V 3 bases and J 6 bases, with 19 bases left between them. CDR1 is DFQATT and CDR2 is SNEGSKA in the germline V gene (reference sequence). CDR3 in DNA: TGCAGTGCTAGTATCCGGGACTTATCAGAGGATACGCAGTATTTT. This sequence encodes CSASIRDLSEDTQYF.

V and J are TRBV20-1 and TRBJ1-2; TRBD1 matches 8 bases. J gave up 6 bases and V 0 bases, and 3 bases lay outside the gene matches. Germline V lookup: CDR1 DFQATT, CDR2 SNEGSKA (reference sequence). The CDR3 totals 13 residues. The CDR3, as DNA: TGCAGTGCTAGAGACCAGACAGGGGATGGCTACACCTTC. The encoded protein is CSARDQTGDGYTF.

CDR3 DNA sequence: TGCGCCAGCAGGCTAGGGCTGGAGCAGTTCTTC. Encoded protein: CASRLGLEQFF. This chain joins TRBV5-1 and TRBJ2-1; D is unclear. The CDR3 totals 11 residues. V lost 5 bases and J 10 bases, leaving 10 bases between the germline ends. The germline gives CDR1 SGHRS, CDR2 YFSETQ.

The V and J genes are TRBV9 and TRBJ2-3, with 8 bases matching TRBD2. CDR1 is SGDLS and CDR2 is YYNGEE in the germline V gene. This CDR3 region has 15 residues. Unmatched junction bases numbered 4, after V lost 4 bases and J lost 0 bases. The DNA of the CDR3 is TGTGCCAGCAGCCTTAGCGGGATTAGCACAGATACGCAGTATTTT. Amino acids: CASSLSGISTDTQYF. Supplemented by reference TRBV9 and TRBJ2-3, the full variable domain reads DSGVTQTPKHLITATGQRVTLRCSPRSGDLSVYWYQQSLDQGLQFLIQYYNGEERAKGNILERFSAQQFPDLHSELNLSSLELGDSALYFCASSLSGISTDTQYFGPGTRLTVL.

This clonotype has more than one count but fewer than ten. The V gene is TRBV24-1, the J gene TRBJ2-5; 9 bases line up with TRBD1. The V gene end was trimmed by 4 bases and the J gene end by 4 bases; junction bases not matched to a gene: 15. Germline CDR1 is KGHDR and CDR2 is SFDVKD. The CDR3 runs to 18 residues. The CDR3: CATSDVTTGTGLGETQYF. CDR3 bases: TGTGCCACCAGTGACGTTACAACCGGGACAGGGTTGGGAGAGACCCAGTACTTC.

CDR3 sequence: CASSPLTGAYEQYF. The CDR3 coding sequence is TGCGCCAGCAGCCCTTTGACAGGGGCCTACGAGCAGTACTTC. The chain is built from TRBV5-1 and TRBJ2-7, with TRBD1 matching over 8 bases. This CDR3 is built from 14 residues. Trimming cost V 4 bases and J 2 bases; bases outside gene matches: 5. Germline CDR1 is SGHRS and CDR2 is YFSETQ. The whole variable domain, remainder taken from reference TRBV5-1 and TRBJ2-7, is KAGVTQTPRYLIKTRGQQVTLSCSPISGHRSVSWYQQTPGQGLQFLFEYFSETQRNKGNFPGRFSGRQFSNSRSEMNVSTLELGDSALYLCASSPLTGAYEQYFGPGTRLTVT.